A selection of T cell receptor beta chains follows, all from one sample in a study of T-cell memory formation after mild COVID-19. TCRdb re-called the 5' RACE reads with MiXCR, one entry per CDR3 protein. The sample holds around 250,000 distinct CDR3 sequences, approximately 9% seen once. The sequenced sample was PBMCs or a T cell subset sorted from them (not recorded which). Receptor source: a man aged 18 to 30 who had mild COVID-19 (a few samples of this study predate the infection). Cell type and time point are not known. The CDR3 runs from the conserved cysteine through the conserved F or W.

J | V | CDR3
TRBJ2-1 | TRBV11-2 | CASSLLQGSTYNEQFF
TRBJ2-1 | TRBV29-1 | CSVEENNEQFF
TRBJ1-1 | TRBV5-1 | CASSRNRELNTEAFF
TRBJ2-3 | TRBV12-3/TRBV12-4 | CASSGTGVGPDTQYF
TRBJ1-2 | TRBV7-9 | CASSLRGNYGYTF
TRBJ1-5 | TRBV20-1 | CSATRRIGTGGNQPQHF
TRBJ1-5 | TRBV7-2 | CASRQDGQPQHF
TRBJ1-1 | TRBV20-1 | CSARKREQGNTEAFF
TRBJ2-7 | TRBV28 | CASYQGQGPFQYF
TRBJ1-5 | TRBV11-2 | CASSPGQGWNQPQHF
TRBJ2-5 | TRBV7-2 | CASSPGVYHQETQYF
TRBJ1-6 | TRBV12-3/TRBV12-4 | CASLRGQGASPLHF
TRBJ2-2 | TRBV6-1 | CASRLQGGTGELFF
TRBJ2-2 | TRBV6-5 | CASSYSSGGSTGELFF
TRBJ2-3 | TRBV27 | CASSSPFERGNTDTQYF
TRBJ1-5 | TRBV6-6 | CASSSPQGVNRGSNQPQHF
TRBJ1-2 | TRBV7-2 | CASSSPIRVRGYTF
TRBJ2-5 | TRBV7-2 | CASSLEWGPQETQYF
TRBJ2-6 | TRBV4-2 | CASSQTVQAGSGANVLTF
TRBJ2-1 | TRBV7-7 | CASSPTANNEQFF
TRBJ2-5 | TRBV7-2 | CASSRGASLQETQYF
TRBJ1-5 | TRBV15 | CATSRADQPQHF
TRBJ2-2 | TRBV11-2 | CASSFQGLNTGELFF
TRBJ1-1 | TRBV5-4 | CASSPRGGPTYTEAFF
TRBJ1-6 | TRBV12-3/TRBV12-4 | CASSPPFTPLHF
TRBJ2-7 | TRBV7-9 | CASSSQTYEQYF
TRBJ2-1 | TRBV5-1 | CASSSEGGLEQFF
TRBJ2-1 | TRBV6-6 | CASSLNVGGRDEQFF
TRBJ1-6 | TRBV9 | CASSVAPGQGGHSPLHF
TRBJ2-3 | TRBV6-6 | CASSGARGTDTQYF
TRBJ1-5 | TRBV4-1 | CASSPVDTSNQPQHF
TRBJ2-5 | TRBV5-1 | CASSLDVETQYF
TRBJ1-2 | TRBV6-5 | CASSYEGTYGYTF
TRBJ2-1 | TRBV7-2 | CASSLFSGGYNEQFF
TRBJ2-2 | TRBV7-2 | CASIRGQANTGELFF
TRBJ1-2 | TRBV29-1 | CSVGGQGSYGYTF
TRBJ1-1 | TRBV5-8 | CASFVGARNTEAFF
TRBJ1-2 | TRBV5-1 | CASSLTTLGSARLYTF
TRBJ2-6 | TRBV5-1 | CASSFWVPSGANVLTF
TRBJ1-5 | TRBV2 | CASSDKGADQPQHF
TRBJ1-1 | TRBV5-1 | CASSLRTARANTEAFF
TRBJ2-5 | TRBV7-9 | CASSSGLEGTQYF
TRBJ1-5 | TRBV30 | CAWSLEAGQPQHF
TRBJ2-1 | TRBV9 | CASSPAARGTEQFF
TRBJ2-3 | TRBV7-9 | CASSVGTDTQYF
TRBJ2-7 | TRBV20-1 | CSARIRGHLYEQYF
TRBJ2-2 | TRBV10-3 | CAMGLAGGTGELFF
TRBJ2-2 | TRBV9 | CASSVRAGGDTGELFF